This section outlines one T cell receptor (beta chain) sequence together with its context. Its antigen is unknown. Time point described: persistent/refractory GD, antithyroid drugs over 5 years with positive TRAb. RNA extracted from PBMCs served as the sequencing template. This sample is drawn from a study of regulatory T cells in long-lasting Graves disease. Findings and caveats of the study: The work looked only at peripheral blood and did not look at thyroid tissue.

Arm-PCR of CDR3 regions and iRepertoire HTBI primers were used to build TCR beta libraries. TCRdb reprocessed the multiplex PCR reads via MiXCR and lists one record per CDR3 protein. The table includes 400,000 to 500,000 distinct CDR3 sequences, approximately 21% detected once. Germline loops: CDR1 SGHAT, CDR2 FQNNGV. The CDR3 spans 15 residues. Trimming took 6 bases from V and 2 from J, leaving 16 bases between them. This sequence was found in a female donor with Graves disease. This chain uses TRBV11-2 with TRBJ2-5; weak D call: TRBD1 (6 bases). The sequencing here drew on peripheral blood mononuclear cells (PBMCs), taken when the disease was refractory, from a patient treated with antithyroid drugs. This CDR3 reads CASRRLQGSQETQYF. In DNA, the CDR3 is TGTGCCAGCAGACGTCTACAGGGTTCACAAGAGACCCAGTACTTC.